These 24 T cell receptor beta chains share one sample of origin, sequenced in a study of T-cell reconstitution after alpha-beta-depleted transplantation in children. A TCRbeta library incorporating unique molecular identifiers was prepared. One entry per CDR3 protein, called by TCRdb with MiXCR from the PCR reads. The table includes some 600,000 distinct CDR3 sequences, 16% detected once. Material: PBMCs from the stem cell graft donor, obtained from the stem cell graft. The receptors were sampled from a human donor who donated a stem cell graft to a child with acute myeloid leukemia.

The chain couples TRBV5-1 to TRBJ1-1; TRBD1 matches 7 bases. The CDR3 is 16 residues long. V dropped 4 bases and J dropped 1; count of bases not matched to a gene: 10. The V gene's germline CDR1 is SGHRS and CDR2 YFSETQ. This CDR3 is CASSPGQAQRNTEAFF. The CDR3 nucleotides are TGCGCCAGCAGCCCCGGACAGGCCCAACGGAACACTGAAGCTTTCTTT. Supplemented by reference TRBV5-1 and TRBJ1-1, the full variable domain reads KAGVTQTPRYLIKTRGQQVTLSCSPISGHRSVSWYQQTPGQGLQFLFEYFSETQRNKGNFPGRFSGRQFSNSRSEMNVSTLELGDSALYLCASSPGQAQRNTEAFFGQGTRLTVV.

This clonotype has only a few counts. The chain carries TRBV5-1 and TRBJ1-5; D unresolved. The length of the CDR3 is 15 residues. The V gene's germline CDR1 is SGHRS and CDR2 YFSETQ. Between the trimmed V and J ends, which lost 1 base and 4 bases, there was a span of 12 bases. The CDR3, as DNA: TGCGCCAGCAGCTTGACGTCGGGTACAAATCAGCCCCAGCATTTT. Its protein product is CASSLTSGTNQPQHF.

This clonotype was counted ten times or more. This rearrangement joins TRBV20-1 to TRBJ1-4; D remains unclear. CDR1 DFQATT and CDR2 SNEGSKA come from the germline V gene (reference sequence). Trimming left V 1 base short and J 4 bases short, with 13 bases between. CDR3 length: 15 residues. In DNA form, the CDR3 reads TGCAGTGCTAGAGTCGGGGTAGGAGGTAATGAAAAACTGTTTTTT. This codes for CSARVGVGGNEKLFF.

This clonotype was counted ten times or more. J is TRBJ2-7 and V is TRBV20-1; 7 bases map to TRBD2. CDR3 size: 15 residues. J was trimmed by 0 bases and V by 3 bases; bases with no gene match: 8. From germline, CDR1 is DFQATT and CDR2 SNEGSKA (reference sequence). The CDR3: CSARGGGGYSYEQYF. The CDR3 DNA follows: TGCAGTGCTAGGGGTGGGGGAGGGTACTCCTACGAGCAGTACTTC.

This clonotype occurred a few times. This chain links TRBV12-3 or TRBV12-4 with TRBJ1-1; D possibly corresponds to TRBD1 (5 bases). The CDR3 extends over 14 amino acids. With 6 bases removed from V and 1 base from J, the gap between germline ends came to 12 bases. In nucleotides, the CDR3 is TGTGCCAGCAGACACGGACAACAGAACACTGAAGCTTTCTTT. Translation: CASRHGQQNTEAFF.

This rearrangement joins TRBV2 to TRBJ2-1; D gene ambiguous. V lost 4 bases and J lost 8, with 9 bases in between. Germline V lookup: CDR1 SNHLY, CDR2 FYNNEI. The CDR3 loop spans 12 amino acids. CDR3 in DNA: TGTGCCAGCAGTGGAATTGGGGATGAGCAGTTCTTC. This sequence encodes CASSGIGDEQFF.

This clonotype was recorded a few times. This chain links TRBV20-1 with TRBJ2-3; tentatively, D is TRBD1 or TRBD2 (7 bases each). The germline V and J ends were trimmed by 5 bases and 3 bases, with 21 bases remaining between them. Germline CDR1 is DFQATT and CDR2 is SNEGSKA (reference sequence). The CDR3 is made up of 16 amino acids. The CDR3 DNA sequence: TGCAGTGCTCCTACCGCCCAGGGGGGGGGAACAGATACGCAGTATTTT. This translates into CSAPTAQGGGTDTQYF.

Ten or more counts support this clonotype. V and J are TRBV29-1 and TRBJ1-2; unclear D gene. The germline gives CDR1 SQVTM, CDR2 ANQGSEA. V was shortened by 7 bases and J by 4 bases, with 22 bases between the two germline ends. The CDR3 has 15 residues. The CDR3 is CSAERPPNGLYGYTF. CDR3 in DNA: TGCAGCGCCGAACGTCCCCCGAACGGCCTCTATGGCTACACCTTC.

This chain connects TRBV28 to TRBJ1-6; D gene ambiguous. CDR3 size: 14 residues. With 6 bases removed from V and 8 bases from J, the gap between germline ends came to 14 bases. The V gene's germline CDR1 is MDHEN and CDR2 SYDVKM. The CDR3 is CASSPRRADSPLHF. CDR3 nucleotide sequence: TGTGCCAGCAGCCCCAGGCGGGCAGATTCACCCCTCCACTTT. Full variable domain (remainder filled in from reference TRBV28 and TRBJ1-6): DVKVTQSSRYLVKRTGEKVFLECVQDMDHENMFWYRQDPGLGLRLIYFSYDVKMKEKGDIPEGYSVSREKKERFSLILESASTNQTSMYLCASSPRRADSPLHFGNGTRLTVT.

This clonotype was seen at least ten times. This CDR3 reads CASSPGQGSAETQYF. The CDR3 coding sequence is TGTGCCAGCAGCCCGGGACAGGGGTCGGCAGAGACCCAGTACTTC. The chain joins TRBV5-5 to TRBJ2-5; 10 bases fit TRBD1. The CDR3 runs to 15 residues. Germline CDR1 and CDR2: SGHKS and YYEKEE (reference sequence). After removal of 4 bases from V and 4 bases from J, the junction contained 7 bases not matched to a gene.

The table lists this clonotype with a few counts. For the CDR3, the DNA is TGTGCCAGCAGGGGAAGACAGAAGAACACTGAAGCTTTCTTT. It specifies CASRGRQKNTEAFF. The chain carries TRBV5-6 and TRBJ1-1; possible D gene TRBD1, 5 bases. The CDR3 is 14 residues long. V was trimmed by 5 bases and J by 1 base, leaving 12 bases between them. Germline V lookup: CDR1 SGHDT, CDR2 YYEEEE.

This clonotype showed up just a few times. CDR3 nucleotide sequence: TGCGCCAGCAGCACTAGGGAATGGGGAGAGGAGACCCAGTACTTC. Translating it yields CASSTREWGEETQYF. The V and J genes are TRBV5-1 and TRBJ2-5; weak D call: TRBD2 (5 bases). Germline CDR1 is SGHRS and CDR2 is YFSETQ. V was clipped by 4 bases and J by 5 bases, with 18 bases between them. The CDR3 is 15 residues long.

The rearrangement joins TRBV28 to TRBJ1-4; weak D call: TRBD1 (5 bases). With 6 bases removed from V and 6 bases from J, the gap between germline ends came to 14 bases. Per the germline V gene, CDR1 is MDHEN and CDR2 is SYDVKM. The CDR3 consists of 14 residues. The CDR3, as DNA: TGTGCCAGCAGGGCCGGGACGCGGTATGAAAAACTGTTTTTT. This codes for CASRAGTRYEKLFF. The variable domain in full, with the rest retrieved from reference TRBV28 and TRBJ1-4, is DVKVTQSSRYLVKRTGEKVFLECVQDMDHENMFWYRQDPGLGLRLIYFSYDVKMKEKGDIPEGYSVSREKKERFSLILESASTNQTSMYLCASRAGTRYEKLFFGSGTQLSVL.

This clonotype has more than one count but fewer than ten. This chain connects TRBV29-1 to TRBJ2-3; D gene ambiguous. V gave up 0 bases and J gave up 4 bases, with 5 bases separating them. CDR3 size: 12 residues. From germline, CDR1 is SQVTM and CDR2 ANQGSEA. CDR3 in amino acids: CSVEDRPDTQYF. CDR3 sequence (DNA): TGCAGCGTTGAAGACCGACCAGATACGCAGTATTTT.

This clonotype was observed at least ten times. The chain has TRBV20-1 and TRBJ1-6, with 9 bases fitting TRBD1. Losses at the gene ends were 3 bases for V and 4 bases for J; bases not matched to a gene: 7. This CDR3 has 16 residues. The V gene's germline CDR1 is DFQATT and CDR2 SNEGSKA (reference sequence). CDR3 nucleotides: TGCAGTGCTAGGAGCGGAGGACAGGGGTATAATTCACCCCTCCACTTT. Its translation is CSARSGGQGYNSPLHF.

This clonotype showed up many times. V and J are TRBV25-1 and TRBJ2-6; D possibly corresponds to TRBD2 (6 bases). V was shortened by 1 base and J by 2 bases, with 6 bases between the two germline ends. Germline V CDR1 and CDR2: MGHDK, SYGVNS. This CDR3 comprises 15 residues. The CDR3 protein is CASSEWGAGANVLTF. The CDR3, as DNA: TGTGCCAGCAGTGAATGGGGGGCTGGGGCCAACGTCCTGACTTTC.

The CDR3: CASTNRVSDEQYF. The CDR3 nucleotides are TGTGCCAGCACCAATAGGGTTAGCGACGAGCAGTACTTC. V gene TRBV12-3 or TRBV12-4 combines with J gene TRBJ2-7, with TRBD2 as a possible D gene (5 bases). V was pared by 7 bases and J by 5 bases, with 15 bases between. The CDR3 sequence is 13 residues long.

The J gene is TRBJ2-5, the V gene TRBV20-1; 14 bases agree with TRBD2. CDR3 length equals 18 residues. V trimming: 3 bases; J trimming: 2 bases; junction bases outside the gene matches: 11. Germline-derived CDR1 and CDR2 are DFQATT and SNEGSKA (reference sequence). The DNA for the CDR3 is TGCAGTGCTAGGGTGTCAGGGACTAGCGGGGGCTTACAAGAGACCCAGTACTTC. Protein product: CSARVSGTSGGLQETQYF.

Many counts were recorded for this clonotype. The chain links TRBV29-1 to TRBJ1-1; D unresolved. V was trimmed by 7 bases and J by 0 bases, leaving 12 bases between them. CDR1 SQVTM and CDR2 ANQGSEA come from the germline V gene. The CDR3 has 13 amino acids. The CDR3 protein is CSGELGLNTEAFF. CDR3 coding DNA: TGCAGCGGGGAGTTGGGCCTGAACACTGAAGCTTTCTTT.

This sequence joins TRBV30 and TRBJ2-3; D is possibly TRBD1 (5 bases). Germline lookup yields CDR1 GTSNPN and CDR2 SVGIG (reference sequence). The V end lost 3 bases, the J end lost 1 base, and 5 bases lay between the germline ends. The CDR3 is made up of 12 amino acids. Written as DNA, the CDR3 is TGTGCCTGGAGCAGGGGCACAGATACGCAGTATTTT. It is translated as CAWSRGTDTQYF.

This clonotype showed up just a few times. The V gene is TRBV6-5, the J gene TRBJ2-3; weak D call: TRBD1 (5 bases). CDR3 length: 14 residues. CDR1 is MNHEY, CDR2 SVGAGI, per germline. V was shortened by 2 bases and J by 4 bases, with 10 bases between the two germline ends. CDR3 residues: CASSYGLGADTQYF. The CDR3, as DNA: TGTGCCAGCAGTTACGGTCTAGGGGCAGATACGCAGTATTTT.

This clonotype was observed at least ten times. This sequence joins TRBV12-3 or TRBV12-4 and TRBJ1-5; 8 bases fit TRBD1. The ends lost 3 bases at V and 6 bases at J; junction bases unmatched: 7. This CDR3 spans 15 amino acids. This chain's CDR3 is CASSFGLQGGQPQHF. The DNA for the CDR3 is TGTGCCAGCAGTTTTGGGTTACAGGGGGGTCAGCCCCAGCATTTT.

The chain combines TRBV7-9 with TRBJ1-4; D ambiguous. Trimming stripped 2 bases from V and 0 bases from J, with 10 bases between. This CDR3 contains 16 residues. Germline lookup yields CDR1 SEHNR and CDR2 FQNEAQ (reference sequence). CDR3 loop: CASSLRAAATNEKLFF. The CDR3 nucleotides read TGTGCCAGCAGCTTAAGGGCAGCTGCAACTAATGAAAAACTGTTTTTT.

At least ten counts were recorded for this clonotype. The rearrangement joins TRBV29-1 to TRBJ1-1, with a possible D match to TRBD1 (5 bases). The CDR3 is 17 amino acids. Per the germline V gene, CDR1 is SQVTM and CDR2 is ANQGSEA. Trimming cost V 5 bases and J 3 bases, with 25 bases left between them. The CDR3 bases are TGCAGCGTTCCCCGGGGGGGGATAGTCCTGGGGGACACTGAAGCTTTCTTT. It encodes CSVPRGGIVLGDTEAFF.